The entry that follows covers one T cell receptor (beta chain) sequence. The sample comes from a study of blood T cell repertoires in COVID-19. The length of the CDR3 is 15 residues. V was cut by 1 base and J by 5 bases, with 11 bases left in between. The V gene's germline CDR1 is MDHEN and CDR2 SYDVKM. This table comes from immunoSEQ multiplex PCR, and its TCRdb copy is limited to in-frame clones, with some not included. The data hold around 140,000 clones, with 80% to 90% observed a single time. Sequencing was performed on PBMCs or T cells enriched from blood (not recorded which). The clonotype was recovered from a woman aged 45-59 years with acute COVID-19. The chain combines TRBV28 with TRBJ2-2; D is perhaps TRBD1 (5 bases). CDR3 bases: TGTGCCAGCAGTTTATCAGGGTATGGGACCGGGGAGCTGTTTTTT. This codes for CASSLSGYGTGELFF.